This TCR beta chain comes out of a study of T cell repertoires in cytomegalovirus infection. Study in general: Recently described HLA-C-restricted plus well-studied HLA-B-restricted CMV epitopes were used.

V shed 6 bases, J shed 7 bases, and the junction held 11 bases outside the gene matches. The CDR3 sequence is 14 residues long. In germline, CDR1 is LNHDA, CDR2 SQIVND (reference sequence). In the case of this clonotype: What it recognizes is unknown.

TCRdb fed the reads into MiXCR, producing one record per CDR3 protein. The top ten hold approximately 19% of the sample, which has over 250,000 distinct CDR3 sequences, about 20% seen once. J is TRBJ1-1 and V is TRBV19, with 7 positions matching TRBD1. The material was cultured PBMCs, obtained from culture after CMV antigen stimulation. The TCR sequence derives from a human donor in good health (CMV status not recorded). Some clones in this sample may be carry-over from other donors' samples. In DNA, the CDR3 is TGTGCCAGTAGGCAAAACACAGGGGTAATTGAAGCTTTCTTT. Its translation: CASRQNTGVIEAFF. The whole variable domain, remainder taken from reference TRBV19 and TRBJ1-1, is DGGITQSPKYLFRKEGQNVTLSCEQNLNHDAMYWYRQDPGQGLRLIYYSQIVNDFQKGDIAEGYSVSREKKESFPLTVTSAQKNPTAFYLCASRQNTGVIEAFFGQGTRLTVV.